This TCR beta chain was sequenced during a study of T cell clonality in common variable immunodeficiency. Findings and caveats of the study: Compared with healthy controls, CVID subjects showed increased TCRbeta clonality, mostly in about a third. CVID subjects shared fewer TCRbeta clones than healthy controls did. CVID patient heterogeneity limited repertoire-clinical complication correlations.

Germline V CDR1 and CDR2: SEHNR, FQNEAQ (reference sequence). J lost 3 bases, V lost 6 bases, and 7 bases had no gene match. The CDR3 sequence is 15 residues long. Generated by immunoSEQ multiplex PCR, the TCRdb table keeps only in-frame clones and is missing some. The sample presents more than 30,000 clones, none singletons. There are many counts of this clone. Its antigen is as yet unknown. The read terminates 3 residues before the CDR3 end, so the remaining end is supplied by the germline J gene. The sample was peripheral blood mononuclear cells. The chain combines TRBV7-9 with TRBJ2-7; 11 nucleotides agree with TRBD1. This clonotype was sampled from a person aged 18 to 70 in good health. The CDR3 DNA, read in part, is TGTGCCAGCAGTCATGGACAGGGGGCAGGCTACGAG. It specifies CASSHGQGAGYE. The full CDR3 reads CASSHGQGAGYEQYF.